Following are 29 T cell receptor beta chains from one sample sequenced in a study of regulatory T cells in long-lasting Graves disease. Time point in this sample: newly diagnosed GD, antithyroid drugs for less than 3 months. RNA isolated from PBMCs was used to make the TCR library. TCR beta libraries were built with iRepertoire HTBI primers and Arm-PCR of CDR3 regions. Each CDR3 protein is one row after TCRdb ran MiXCR on the multiplex PCR reads. The repertoire holds approximately 300,000 distinct CDR3 sequences, with 18% as singletons. The sample was peripheral blood mononuclear cells (PBMCs), taken at new diagnosis, from a patient treated with antithyroid drugs. Receptors originate from a female donor with Graves disease.

This clonotype was seen a few times. This chain links TRBV25-1 with TRBJ2-7; D is tentatively TRBD1 or TRBD2 (5 bases each). The length of the CDR3 is 12 residues. Trimming shortened V by 7 bases and J by 4 bases, and 11 bases separated the two germline ends. Germline V lookup: CDR1 MGHDK, CDR2 SYGVNS. Here the CDR3 DNA reads TGTGCCAGCAATGGGGGAGATTACGAGCAGTACTTC. Translated: CASNGGDYEQYF.

This clonotype was counted ten times or more. The rearrangement uses TRBV20-1 and TRBJ2-1; 9 nucleotides align to TRBD2. Germline CDR1 and CDR2: DFQATT and SNEGSKA (reference sequence). V trimming: 4 bases; J trimming: 8 bases; junction bases outside the gene matches: 9. The CDR3 length is 14 residues. The chain's CDR3 is CSATSRTSVDEQFF. In DNA, the CDR3 is TGCAGTGCTACCAGTCGGACTAGCGTCGATGAGCAGTTCTTC.

The sample holds many counts of this clonotype. This chain uses TRBV28 with TRBJ2-3; TRBD2 matches at 9 bases. CDR1 is MDHEN and CDR2 is SYDVKM in the germline V gene. With 3 bases clipped from V and 2 bases from J, the junction kept 6 bases outside the gene matches. This CDR3 region has 16 residues. CDR3 loop: CASSLGVAGVTDTQYF. CDR3 nucleotide sequence: TGTGCCAGCAGTTTGGGGGTAGCGGGAGTCACAGATACGCAGTATTTT.

The chain employs TRBV11-2 and TRBJ2-1; a possible D gene is TRBD1 (6 bases). Germline lookup yields CDR1 SGHAT and CDR2 FQNNGV. This CDR3 region has 17 residues. The germline V and J ends were trimmed by 5 bases and 0 bases, with 17 bases remaining between them. DNA for the CDR3: TGTGCCAGCAGCCAAACTACCGGGACAAACTCCTACAATGAGCAGTTCTTC. It is translated as CASSQTTGTNSYNEQFF. Looking up the rest from reference TRBV11-2 and TRBJ2-1 gives the full variable domain: EAGVAQSPRYKIIEKRQSVAFWCNPISGHATLYWYQQILGQGPKLLIQFQNNGVVDDSQLPKDRFSAERLKGVDSTLKIQPAKLEDSAVYLCASSQTTGTNSYNEQFFGPGTRLTVL.

This clonotype was observed many times. The junction differs from germline at one of its ends, possibly a read error. This chain uses TRBV5-1 with TRBJ1-2; the D is unclear. Germline CDR1 is SGHRS and CDR2 is YFSETQ. This CDR3 contains 12 residues. DNA of the CDR3: TGTGCCAGCAGCTTAGAGGGCTATGGCTACACCTTC. Its translation is CASSLEGYGYTF.

Only a few counts were recorded for this clonotype. This chain links TRBV19 with TRBJ2-5; 15 bases fit TRBD2. The germline V gene encodes CDR1 LNHDA and CDR2 SQIVND (reference sequence). Losses at the gene ends were 6 bases for V and 5 bases for J; bases not matched to a gene: 13. The CDR3 is 18 residues long. CDR3 region: CASSPVGLAGGPGETQYF. As DNA, the CDR3 is TGTGCCAGTAGCCCCGTCGGACTAGCGGGAGGGCCAGGGGAGACCCAGTACTTC. The whole variable domain, filled in from reference TRBV19 and TRBJ2-5, reads DGGITQSPKYLFRKEGQNVTLSCEQNLNHDAMYWYRQDPGQGLRLIYYSQIVNDFQKGDIAEGYSVSREKKESFPLTVTSAQKNPTAFYLCASSPVGLAGGPGETQYFGPGTRLLVL.

Many counts were recorded for this clonotype. The rearrangement joins TRBV27 to TRBJ2-2, with D possibly TRBD2 on 6 matching bases. CDR3 length: 15 residues. V shed 4 bases and J shed 4 bases, with 13 bases lying between them. Germline lookup yields CDR1 MNHEY and CDR2 SMNVEV (reference sequence). The CDR3 nucleotides read TGTGCCAGCAGTTACGGGAGAGGAGCCACCGGGGAGCTGTTTTTT. Encoded protein: CASSYGRGATGELFF.

This clonotype was observed at least ten times. V gene TRBV12-5 combines with J gene TRBJ1-5; D is ambiguous. CDR1 LGHNT and CDR2 FRNRAP come from the germline V gene. V lost 0 bases and J 7 bases, leaving 19 bases between the germline ends. This CDR3 spans 17 amino acids. The CDR3 is CASGLVPGNAGRQPQHF. The CDR3 region has the DNA TGTGCTAGTGGTTTGGTACCGGGAAACGCCGGGAGGCAGCCCCAGCATTTT.

This clonotype was seen repeatedly, ten times or more. This chain connects TRBV11-1 to TRBJ2-5; D is ambiguous. Germline V gene sequence: CDR1 SGHAT, CDR2 FQDESV (reference sequence). Trimming stripped 2 bases from V and 3 bases from J, with 16 bases between. This CDR3 contains 16 residues. The CDR3 here is CASSLFGSGLEETQYF. CDR3 DNA sequence: TGTGCCAGCAGCTTATTCGGGTCAGGCTTGGAAGAGACCCAGTACTTC.

In this sample, this clonotype turned up many times. The rearrangement joins TRBV10-1 to TRBJ2-1, with 7 bases matching TRBD1. CDR1 and CDR2 from the germline V gene are WNHNN and SYGVQD (reference sequence). This CDR3 comprises 13 residues. V was pared by 6 bases and J by 7 bases, with 6 bases of the junction left unmatched. This chain's CDR3 is CASRTGTVNEQFF. The CDR3 DNA sequence: TGCGCCAGCAGAACCGGGACAGTAAATGAGCAGTTCTTC.

This clonotype turned up a few times. V is TRBV11-1 and J is TRBJ2-3, with 8 nucleotides matching TRBD2. Per germline, CDR1 SGHAT and CDR2 FQDESV (reference sequence). This CDR3 region has 16 residues. Trimming took 3 bases from V and 0 from J; bases not matched to a gene: 5. The CDR3 spells CASSFRLARSTDTQYF. CDR3 nucleotide sequence: TGTGCCAGCAGCTTTCGACTAGCGCGAAGCACAGATACGCAGTATTTT.

This clonotype came up a few times. The chain joins TRBV2 to TRBJ1-2; D unclear. The V gene's germline CDR1 is SNHLY and CDR2 FYNNEI. The CDR3 is 12 amino acids. Trimming left V 8 bases short and J 3 bases short, with 10 bases between. In DNA, the CDR3 is TGTGCCAGCGATCGGCAGGACTATGGCTACACCTTC. Protein sequence: CASDRQDYGYTF.

The chain uses TRBV7-9 and TRBJ1-1, with a weak D call TRBD1 (6 bases). The CDR3 extends over 12 amino acids. In germline, CDR1 is SEHNR, CDR2 FQNEAQ (reference sequence). Between the trimmed V and J ends, which lost 5 bases and 7 bases, there was a span of 11 bases. The DNA of the CDR3 is TGTGCCAGCAGCCCAGGGGCTTTTGAAGCTTTCTTT. It is translated as CASSPGAFEAFF.

In the case of this clonotype: This may stem from a read error, because a much larger clone lies one nucleotide away. The J gene is TRBJ2-1, the V gene TRBV2; D call uncertain. There are 18 residues in the CDR3. CDR1 is SNHLY, CDR2 FYNNEI, per germline. The CDR3 loop is CASSYSMGRAPNYNEQSF. The CDR3 nucleotides are TGTGCCAGCAGTTACTCAATGGGTAGAGCCCCTAACTACAATGAGCAGTCCTTC.

This clonotype showed up just a few times. This chain links TRBV19 with TRBJ2-1, with D perhaps matching TRBD1 (7 bases). The germline gives CDR1 LNHDA, CDR2 SQIVND (reference sequence). The germline V and J ends were trimmed by 6 bases and 6 bases, with 12 bases remaining between them. The CDR3 runs to 13 residues. CDR3 in DNA: TGTGCCAGTAGGGAGGGGGCGGGCAATGAGCAGTTCTTC. It translates to CASREGAGNEQFF.

This clonotype came up many times. The rearrangement joins TRBV19 to TRBJ1-5, with D perhaps matching TRBD1 (6 bases). This CDR3 is 14 amino acids long. The V and J ends lost 5 bases and 3 bases respectively, with 11 bases between them. CDR1 LNHDA and CDR2 SQIVND come from the germline V gene (reference sequence). CDR3 protein: CASSVRDNNQPQHF. The CDR3 DNA sequence: TGTGCCAGTAGTGTCCGGGACAACAATCAGCCCCAGCATTTT.

Only one count was recorded for this clonotype. A much larger clone differs by one base, so this may be a read error. The chain carries TRBV7-9 and TRBJ2-1; 7 nucleotides align to TRBD2. CDR1 and CDR2 (germline): SEHNR, FQNEAQ (reference sequence). The CDR3 sequence is 17 residues long. In nucleotides, the CDR3 is TGTGCCAGCAGCTTAGATGGGCTAGCGGTCTCCTACAATGAGCAGCTCTTC. Amino acids: CASSLDGLAVSYNEQLF.

This clonotype has at least ten counts. The chain recombines TRBV7-9 with TRBJ1-4; D unclear. From germline, CDR1 is SEHNR and CDR2 FQNEAQ (reference sequence). V was clipped by 0 bases and J by 0 bases, with 11 bases between them. CDR3 length: 17 amino acids. The CDR3 sequence: CASSLALRRSTNEKLFF. In nucleotides, the CDR3 is TGTGCCAGCAGCTTAGCTCTGAGGAGATCAACTAATGAAAAACTGTTTTTT.

This clonotype was recorded a few times. With only one base between it and a far larger clone, this is likely a read error. The chain is built from TRBV2 and TRBJ2-1; 8 bases are shared with TRBD1. With V trimmed by 6 bases and J by 10 bases, 11 bases remained unmatched. This CDR3 is 14 amino acids long. Germline V lookup: CDR1 SNHLY, CDR2 FYNNEI. The CDR3 DNA reads as TGTGCCAGCAGGTTACAGGGGGAATCCTACGAGCAGTTCTTC. Translating gives CASRLQGESYEQFF.

The rearrangement joins TRBV7-2 to TRBJ2-3, with 11 bases lining up with TRBD2. Per germline, CDR1 SGHTA and CDR2 FQGNSA. Trimming removed 1 base from V and 1 base from J; junction bases left unmatched: 16. The CDR3 spans 21 residues. DNA for the CDR3: TGTGCCAGCAGCTTAGTCGTGTTTCGCCTAGCGGGAGGAGGGGGCACAGATACGCAGTATTTT. This translates into CASSLVVFRLAGGGGTDTQYF.

The table lists this clonotype with many counts. The chain carries TRBV20-1 and TRBJ2-1; 14 bases are shared with TRBD2. V lost 3 bases, J lost 14 bases, and 9 bases stayed unmatched. Germline CDR1 DFQATT, CDR2 SNEGSKA (reference sequence). The CDR3 spans 14 residues. For the CDR3, the DNA is TGCAGTGCTAGGAGGGGACTAGCGGGAGTGGAAGAGTTCTTC. Its translation: CSARRGLAGVEEFF.

This clonotype was counted many times. The chain has TRBV11-1 and TRBJ2-7, with D possibly TRBD1 on 6 matching bases. In germline, CDR1 is SGHAT, CDR2 FQDESV (reference sequence). V lost 1 base and J 0 bases, leaving 7 bases between the germline ends. The CDR3 is 14 amino acids. The CDR3 spells CASSLDRDSYEQYF. The CDR3 nucleotides are TGTGCCAGCAGCTTAGACAGGGACTCCTACGAGCAGTACTTC.

The chain combines TRBV4-2 with TRBJ2-7; D gene ambiguous. Trimming took 4 bases from V and 0 from J, leaving 13 bases between them. There are 15 residues in the CDR3. From germline, CDR1 is LGHNA and CDR2 YNFKEQ. DNA of the CDR3: TGTGCCAGCAGCCCGGACGTCCAGAGCTCCTACGAGCAGTACTTC. Its protein product is CASSPDVQSSYEQYF.

J is TRBJ2-7 and V is TRBV5-5; 8 bases are shared with TRBD1. Germline V lookup: CDR1 SGHKS, CDR2 YYEKEE (reference sequence). Unmatched junction bases numbered 6, after V lost 3 bases and J lost 4 bases. CDR3 size: 14 residues. The CDR3 DNA is TGTGCCAGCAGCTACGCCAGGGGGCTATACGAGCAGTACTTC. Translating it yields CASSYARGLYEQYF.

The chain employs TRBV7-8 and TRBJ2-2, with 8 positions matching TRBD2. Per germline, CDR1 SGHVS and CDR2 FQNEAQ. Germline trimming cut 6 bases from V and 3 bases from J; bases unmatched to any gene: 6. This CDR3 region has 15 residues. CDR3 sequence reads: CASSFGGGDTGELFF. For the CDR3, the DNA is TGTGCCAGCAGTTTCGGGGGGGGGGACACCGGGGAGCTGTTTTTT. The full variable domain, with the rest looked up from reference TRBV7-8 and TRBJ2-2, is GAGVSQSPRYKVAKRGQDVALRCDPISGHVSLFWYQQALGQGPEFLTYFQNEAQLDKSGLPSDRFFAERPEGSVSTLKIQRTQQEDSAVYLCASSFGGGDTGELFFGEGSRLTVL.

This clonotype was recorded at least ten times. V is TRBV20-1 and J is TRBJ2-1, with 10 bases identical to TRBD2. CDR1 is DFQATT, CDR2 SNEGSKA, per germline (reference sequence). The CDR3 runs 16 residues. With 3 bases clipped from V and 2 bases from J, the junction kept 7 bases outside the gene matches. Here the CDR3 DNA reads TGCAGTGCTAGCCAGATAGCGGGAGGCCCCTACAATGAGCAGTTCTTC. It codes for CSASQIAGGPYNEQFF.

This clonotype occurred many times. The chain combines TRBV6-1 with TRBJ1-5; D is perhaps TRBD1 (6 bases). The CDR3 has 16 amino acids. Germline V CDR1 and CDR2: MNHNS, SASEGT. Trimming stripped 6 bases from V and 0 bases from J, with 15 bases between. DNA of the CDR3: TGTGCCAGCAGCCTTACCGGGACAACTAGCAATCAGCCCCAGCATTTT. It encodes CASSLTGTTSNQPQHF.

This clonotype came up many times. The rearrangement links TRBV19 to TRBJ2-7; the D is unclear. The CDR3 has 16 amino acids. Germline-derived CDR1 and CDR2 are LNHDA and SQIVND (reference sequence). Trimming removed 0 bases at V and 2 bases at J, with 14 bases between. The CDR3 DNA sequence: TGTGCCAGTAGTATAGATCATCCGAAGCTAGCCTACGAGCAGTACTTC. Translating gives CASSIDHPKLAYEQYF.

This clonotype was found many times. The J gene is TRBJ2-7, the V gene TRBV28; 9 bases are a match to TRBD1. This CDR3 has 15 amino acids. CDR1 is MDHEN, CDR2 SYDVKM, per germline. J was trimmed by 5 bases and V by 4 bases; bases with no gene match: 9. CDR3 in DNA: TGTGCCAGCAGTTCCCCCGGGACAGGGCAAGACGAGCAGTACTTC. Protein product: CASSSPGTGQDEQYF. Based on the CDR3 plus reference TRBV28 and TRBJ2-7, the full variable domain is DVKVTQSSRYLVKRTGEKVFLECVQDMDHENMFWYRQDPGLGLRLIYFSYDVKMKEKGDIPEGYSVSREKKERFSLILESASTNQTSMYLCASSSPGTGQDEQYFGPGTRLTVT.